This is a list of T cell receptor beta chains from one sample in a study of shared clonotypes between healthy human individuals. The data were produced by immunoSEQ multiplex PCR, yet TCRdb's version contains in-frame clones alone and is incomplete. The table records about 2.3 million clones, over 90% of them present only once. The sequenced sample was naive CD4+ T cells from PBMCs. These receptor sequences come from a man younger than 35 in good health. Some clones in this sample may be carry-over from other donors' samples. Both conserved end residues are part of each CDR3. D genes are given only for firm matches.

d_gene: -
v_gene: TRBV30
CDR3aa: CAWFSGFHLEAFF

d_gene: -
v_gene: TRBV9
CDR3aa: CASSVQADTTEAFF

d_gene: -
v_gene: TRBV29-1
CDR3aa: CSVFPGARQETQYF

d_gene: -
v_gene: TRBV4-1
CDR3aa: CASSQERRTKETFF

d_gene: -
v_gene: TRBV7-8
CDR3aa: CASSLASSADTQYF

d_gene: -
v_gene: TRBV9
CDR3aa: CASSVMDGNTGELFF

d_gene: -
v_gene: TRBV5-4
CDR3aa: CASSGATGVKNIQYF

d_gene: TRBD2
v_gene: TRBV4-1
CDR3aa: CASSQDSAGDSTDTQYF

d_gene: -
v_gene: TRBV29-1
CDR3aa: CSVQRDLTEAFF

d_gene: -
v_gene: TRBV5-6
CDR3aa: CASSVAAAWEQYF

d_gene: TRBD2
v_gene: TRBV2
CDR3aa: CASRTSDTDTQYF

d_gene: -
v_gene: TRBV5-1
CDR3aa: CASSPRMESQTSYEQYF

d_gene: -
v_gene: TRBV5-4
CDR3aa: CASSLGPRSGYTF

d_gene: -
v_gene: TRBV13
CDR3aa: CASSIRYRTASGNTIYF

d_gene: -
v_gene: TRBV6-5
CDR3aa: CASRAFGELFF

d_gene: -
v_gene: TRBV7-9
CDR3aa: CASSLGASGASYEQYF